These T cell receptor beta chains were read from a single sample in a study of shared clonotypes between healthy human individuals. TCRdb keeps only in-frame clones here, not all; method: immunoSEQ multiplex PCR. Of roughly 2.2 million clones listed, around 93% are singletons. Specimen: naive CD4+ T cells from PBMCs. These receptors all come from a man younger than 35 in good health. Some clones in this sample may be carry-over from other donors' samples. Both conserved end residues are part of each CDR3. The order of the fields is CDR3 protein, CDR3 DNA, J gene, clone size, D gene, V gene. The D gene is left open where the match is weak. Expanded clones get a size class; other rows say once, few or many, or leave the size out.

CASSLTPAAANTGELFF TGTGCCAGCAGCTTAACCCCCGCAGCCGCGAACACCGGGGAGCTGTTTTTT TRBJ2-2 NA NA TRBV7-3
CASSHSTPRGGRGTQYF TGCGCCAGCAGCCATTCAACGCCGAGGGGCGGCCGGGGTACGCAGTATTTT TRBJ2-3 NA NA TRBV4-3
CASSAGQLNQPQHF TGTGCCAGCTCAGCGGGACAGCTCAATCAGCCCCAGCATTTT TRBJ1-5 once TRBD1 TRBV18
CASSYSTPMGEKLFF TGTGCCAGCAGTTACTCGACCCCGATGGGTGAAAAACTGTTTTTT TRBJ1-4 NA NA TRBV6-5
CASSLYGTEETQYF TGTGCCAGCAGCTTATATGGGACAGAAGAGACCCAGTACTTC TRBJ2-5 NA TRBD1 TRBV11-2
CASSQDMVSGNTIYF TGCGCCAGCAGCCAAGATATGGTCTCTGGAAACACCATATATTTT TRBJ1-3 NA NA TRBV4-1
CASREQVNTGELFF TGTGCCAGCAGAGAACAGGTGAACACCGGGGAGCTGTTTTTT TRBJ2-2 NA NA TRBV6-4
CASAKTRQGNYGYTF TGTGCCAGCGCGAAAACCAGACAGGGGAACTATGGCTACACCTTC TRBJ1-2 NA TRBD1 TRBV19
CASSQDRSGRVYEQYF TGTGCCAGCAGCCAAGATCGGAGCGGGAGGGTCTACGAGCAGTACTTC TRBJ2-7 NA TRBD2 TRBV14
CASKEDGRREQFF TGTGCCAGCAAGGAGGACGGACGTCGTGAGCAGTTCTTC TRBJ2-1 NA NA TRBV6-5
CSVESVTGGEQYF TGCAGCGTTGAAAGCGTGACAGGTGGAGAGCAGTACTTC TRBJ2-7 once NA TRBV29-1
CASSHGVKGGYGYTF TGCGCCAGCAGCCACGGGGTGAAGGGAGGCTATGGCTACACCTTC TRBJ1-2 NA NA TRBV4-1
CASSVGVRGSGSYEQYF TGTGCCAGCAGCGTAGGTGTGAGAGGGAGCGGATCCTACGAGCAGTACTTC TRBJ2-7 NA NA TRBV9
CASSQGGLAGGGEQYF TGTGCCAGCAGCCAGGGGGGACTAGCGGGAGGCGGCGAGCAGTACTTC TRBJ2-7 NA TRBD2 TRBV7-8
CASSRLAGSSTDTQYF TGTGCCAGCAGCCGACTAGCGGGATCTAGCACAGATACGCAGTATTTT TRBJ2-3 NA TRBD2 TRBV11-1
CASSLHTGANVLTF TGTGCCAGCAGCCTTCACACGGGGGCCAACGTCCTGACTTTC TRBJ2-6 NA NA TRBV28
CASSLGGGDTEAFF TGCGCCAGCAGCTTGGGAGGGGGAGACACTGAAGCTTTCTTT TRBJ1-1 NA NA TRBV5-1
CASSQGPESNQPQHF TGTGCCAGCAGCCAAGGCCCAGAAAGCAATCAGCCCCAGCATTTT TRBJ1-5 NA NA TRBV16
CASSLTTGVSNQPQHF TGTGCCAGCAGCTTGACGACAGGGGTGAGCAATCAGCCCCAGCATTTT TRBJ1-5 NA TRBD1 TRBV7-2
CASSFGTSGSSEQFF TGTGCCAGCAGCTTCGGGACTAGCGGGAGCAGTGAGCAGTTCTTC TRBJ2-1 NA TRBD2 TRBV7-8
CASSPPGQEIYGYTF TGTGCCAGCAGCCCACCGGGACAGGAGATCTATGGCTACACCTTC TRBJ1-2 NA TRBD1 TRBV28
CSVEASGIDTQYF TGCAGCGTTGAGGCTAGCGGGATTGATACGCAGTATTTT TRBJ2-3 NA TRBD2 TRBV29-1
CASSPDAGQPQHF TGCGCCAGCAGCCCTGACGCGGGACAGCCCCAGCATTTT TRBJ1-5 NA NA TRBV5-1
CASSDRIYGYTF TGTGCCAGCAGCGACAGAATCTATGGCTACACCTTC TRBJ1-2 NA NA TRBV28
CASSPQGARRETQYF TGTGCCAGCAGCCCACAGGGGGCACGTCGAGAGACCCAGTACTTC TRBJ2-5 NA TRBD1 TRBV28
CASSGIDQPQHF TGTGCCAGCAGTGGGATCGATCAGCCCCAGCATTTT TRBJ1-5 NA NA TRBV6-1
CASSQEPNIAGQGASGELFF TGTGCCAGCAGCCAAGAACCCAACATAGCTGGACAGGGGGCATCCGGGGAGCTGTTTTTT TRBJ2-2 NA TRBD1 TRBV4-2